This T cell receptor beta chain was retrieved from a study of CD8 T cells in Susac syndrome. After extraction with the RNeasy kit, about 0.45 to 1 ug of the RNA was reverse transcribed using random hexamers. TCR beta CDR3 was amplified by immunoSEQ covering 54 Vbeta and 13 Jbeta. Each CDR3 protein gets one entry after TCRdb re-called the immunoSEQ multiplex PCR reads with MiXCR. The sample consists of around 150,000 distinct CDR3 sequences, about 93% of them appearing once. The origin of this receptor is a human donor in good health. The sequenced sample consisted of CD4+ T cells from PBMCs.

The CDR3 here is CASSVDSYEQFF. CDR3 coding DNA: TGTGCCAGCAGCGTGGACTCGTATGAGCAGTTCTTC. V and J are TRBV7-9 and TRBJ2-1, with D possibly matching TRBD2 (5 bases). V lost 5 bases and J lost 8, with 10 bases in between. CDR1 and CDR2 from the germline V gene are SEHNR and FQNEAQ (reference sequence). This CDR3 region has 12 residues.